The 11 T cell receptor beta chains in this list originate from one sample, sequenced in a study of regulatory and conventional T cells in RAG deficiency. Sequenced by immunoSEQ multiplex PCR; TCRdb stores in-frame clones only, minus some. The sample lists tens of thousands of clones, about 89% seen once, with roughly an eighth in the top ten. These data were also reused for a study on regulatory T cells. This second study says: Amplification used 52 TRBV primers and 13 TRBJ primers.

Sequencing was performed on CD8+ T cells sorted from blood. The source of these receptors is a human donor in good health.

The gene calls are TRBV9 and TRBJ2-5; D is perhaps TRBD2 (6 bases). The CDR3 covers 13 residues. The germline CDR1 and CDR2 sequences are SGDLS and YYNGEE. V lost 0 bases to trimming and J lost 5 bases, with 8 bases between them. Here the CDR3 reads CASSVAGEETQYF. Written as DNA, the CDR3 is TGTGCCAGCAGCGTAGCGGGGGAGGAGACCCAGTACTTC.

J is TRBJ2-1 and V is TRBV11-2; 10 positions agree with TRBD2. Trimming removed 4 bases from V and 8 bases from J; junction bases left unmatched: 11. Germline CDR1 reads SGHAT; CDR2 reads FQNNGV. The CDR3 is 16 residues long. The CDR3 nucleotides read TGTGCCAGCAGCTCGCTAGCGGGAGTAACAGTCGATGAGCAGTTCTTC. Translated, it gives CASSSLAGVTVDEQFF.

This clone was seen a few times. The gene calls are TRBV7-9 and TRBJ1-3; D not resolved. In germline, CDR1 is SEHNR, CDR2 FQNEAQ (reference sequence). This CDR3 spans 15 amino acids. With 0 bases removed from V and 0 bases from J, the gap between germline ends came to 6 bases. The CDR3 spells CASSLAPGSGNTIYF. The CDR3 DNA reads TGTGCCAGCAGCTTAGCCCCGGGCTCTGGAAACACCATATATTTT. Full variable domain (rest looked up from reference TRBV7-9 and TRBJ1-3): DTGVSQNPRHKITKRGQNVTFRCDPISEHNRLYWYRQTLGQGPEFLTYFQNEAQLEKSRLLSDRFSAERPKGSFSTLEIQRTEQGDSAMYLCASSLAPGSGNTIYFGEGSWLTVV.

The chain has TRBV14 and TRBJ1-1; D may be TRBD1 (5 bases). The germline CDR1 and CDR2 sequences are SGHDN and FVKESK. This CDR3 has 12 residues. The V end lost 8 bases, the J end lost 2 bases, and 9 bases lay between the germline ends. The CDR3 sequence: CASGHLNTEAFF. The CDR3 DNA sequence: TGTGCCAGCGGACACCTCAACACTGAAGCTTTCTTT.

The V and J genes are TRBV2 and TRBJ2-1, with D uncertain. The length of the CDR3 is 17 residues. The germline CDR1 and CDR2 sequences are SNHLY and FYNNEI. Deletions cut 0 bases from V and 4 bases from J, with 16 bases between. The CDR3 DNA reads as TGTGCCAGCAGTGAAGCGGCTCCGGGCAGGCCTTACAATGAGCAGTTCTTC. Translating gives CASSEAAPGRPYNEQFF. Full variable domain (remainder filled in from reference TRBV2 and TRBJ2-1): EPEVTQTPSHQVTQMGQEVILRCVPISNHLYFYWYRQILGQKVEFLVSFYNNEISEKSEIFDDQFSVERPDGSNFTLKIRSTKLEDSAMYFCASSEAAPGRPYNEQFFGPGTRLTVL.

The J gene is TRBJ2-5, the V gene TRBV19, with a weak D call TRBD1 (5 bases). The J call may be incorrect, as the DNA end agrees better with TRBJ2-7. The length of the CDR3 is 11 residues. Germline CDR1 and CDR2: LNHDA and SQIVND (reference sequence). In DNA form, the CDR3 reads TGTGCCAGTAGTTCAGGGTACGAGCAGTACTTC. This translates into CASSSGYEQYF.

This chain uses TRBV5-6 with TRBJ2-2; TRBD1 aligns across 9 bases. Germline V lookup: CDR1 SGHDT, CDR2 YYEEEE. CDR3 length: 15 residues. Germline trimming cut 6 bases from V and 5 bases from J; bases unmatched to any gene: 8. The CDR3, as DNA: TGTGCCAGCACCTCAGGGACAGGGTTTACCGGGGAGCTGTTTTTT. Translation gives CASTSGTGFTGELFF. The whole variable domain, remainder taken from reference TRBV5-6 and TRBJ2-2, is DAGVTQSPTHLIKTRGQQVTLRCSPKSGHDTVSWYQQALGQGPQFIFQYYEEEERQRGNFPDRFSGHQFPNYSSELNVNALLLGDSALYLCASTSGTGFTGELFFGEGSRLTVL.

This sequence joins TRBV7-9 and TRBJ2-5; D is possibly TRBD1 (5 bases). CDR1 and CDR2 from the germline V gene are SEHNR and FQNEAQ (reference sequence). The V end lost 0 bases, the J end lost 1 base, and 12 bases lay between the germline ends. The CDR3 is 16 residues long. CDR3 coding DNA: TGTGCCAGCAGCTTAGCGCAGGGATTGGGCCAAGAGACCCAGTACTTC. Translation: CASSLAQGLGQETQYF.

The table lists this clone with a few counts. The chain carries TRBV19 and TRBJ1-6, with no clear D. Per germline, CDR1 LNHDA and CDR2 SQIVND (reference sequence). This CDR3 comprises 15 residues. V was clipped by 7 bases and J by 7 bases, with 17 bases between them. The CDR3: CASMAMALGNSPLHF. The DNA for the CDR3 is TGTGCCAGTATGGCCATGGCGCTGGGGAATTCACCCCTCCACTTT.

CDR3 in DNA: TGCGCCAGCAGCTTGAGGGGACAGGGACCAGATACGCAGTATTTT. This sequence encodes CASSLRGQGPDTQYF. This chain links TRBV5-1 with TRBJ2-3; 9 bases agree with TRBD1. V was clipped by 1 base and J by 4 bases; unmatched bases: 4. The germline CDR1 and CDR2 sequences are SGHRS and YFSETQ. The CDR3 sequence is 15 residues long.

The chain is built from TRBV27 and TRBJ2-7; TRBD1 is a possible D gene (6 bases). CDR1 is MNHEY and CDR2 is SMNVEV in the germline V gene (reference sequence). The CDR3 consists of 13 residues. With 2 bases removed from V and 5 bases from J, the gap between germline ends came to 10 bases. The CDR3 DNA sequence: TGTGCCAGCAGTTTAGGGAACAGGGACGAGCAGTACTTC. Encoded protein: CASSLGNRDEQYF.